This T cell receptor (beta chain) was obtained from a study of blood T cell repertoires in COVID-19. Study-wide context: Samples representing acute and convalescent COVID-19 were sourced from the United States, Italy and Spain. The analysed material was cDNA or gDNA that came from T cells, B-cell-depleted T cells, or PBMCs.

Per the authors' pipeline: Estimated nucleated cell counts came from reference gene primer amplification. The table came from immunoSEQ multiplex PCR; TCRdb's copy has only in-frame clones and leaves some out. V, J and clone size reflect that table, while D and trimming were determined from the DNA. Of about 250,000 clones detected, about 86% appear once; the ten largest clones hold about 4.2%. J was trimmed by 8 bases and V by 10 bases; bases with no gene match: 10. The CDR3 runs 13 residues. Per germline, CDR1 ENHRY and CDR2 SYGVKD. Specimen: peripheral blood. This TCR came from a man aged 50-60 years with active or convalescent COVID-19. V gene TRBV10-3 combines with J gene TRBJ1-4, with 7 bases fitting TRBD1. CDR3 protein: CASTGVKGEKLFF. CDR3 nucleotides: TGTGCCAGTACAGGGGTAAAGGGGGAAAAACTGTTTTTT.